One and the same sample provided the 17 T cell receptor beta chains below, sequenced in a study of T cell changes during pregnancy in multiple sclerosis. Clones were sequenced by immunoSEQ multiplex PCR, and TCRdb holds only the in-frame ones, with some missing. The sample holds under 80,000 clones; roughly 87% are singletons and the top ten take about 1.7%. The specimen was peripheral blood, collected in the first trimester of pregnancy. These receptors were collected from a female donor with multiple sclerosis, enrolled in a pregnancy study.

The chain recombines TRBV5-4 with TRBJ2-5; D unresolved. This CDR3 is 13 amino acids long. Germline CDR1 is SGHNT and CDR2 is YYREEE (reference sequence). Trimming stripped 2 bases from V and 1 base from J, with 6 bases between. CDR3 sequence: CASSFWLQETQYF. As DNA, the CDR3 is TGTGCCAGCAGCTTTTGGCTCCAAGAGACCCAGTACTTC.

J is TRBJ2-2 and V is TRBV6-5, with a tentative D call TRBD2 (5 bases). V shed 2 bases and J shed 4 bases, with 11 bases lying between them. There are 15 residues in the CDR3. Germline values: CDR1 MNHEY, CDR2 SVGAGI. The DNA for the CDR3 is TGTGCCAGCAGTTACACCCCCGGGGTCACCGGGGAGCTGTTTTTT. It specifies CASSYTPGVTGELFF.

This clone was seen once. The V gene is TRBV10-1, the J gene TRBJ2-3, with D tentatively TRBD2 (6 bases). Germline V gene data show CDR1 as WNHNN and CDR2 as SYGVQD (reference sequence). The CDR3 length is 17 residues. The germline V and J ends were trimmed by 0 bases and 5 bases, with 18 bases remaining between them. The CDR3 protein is CASSESGDPKAGDTQYF. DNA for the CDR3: TGCGCCAGCAGTGAGTCCGGGGACCCCAAAGCGGGAGATACGCAGTATTTT.

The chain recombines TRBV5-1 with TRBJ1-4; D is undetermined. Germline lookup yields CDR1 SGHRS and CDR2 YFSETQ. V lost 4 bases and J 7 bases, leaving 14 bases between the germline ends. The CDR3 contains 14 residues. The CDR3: CASSAGSSGEKLFF. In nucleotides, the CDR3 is TGCGCCAGCAGCGCGGGTTCGTCGGGTGAAAAACTGTTTTTT.

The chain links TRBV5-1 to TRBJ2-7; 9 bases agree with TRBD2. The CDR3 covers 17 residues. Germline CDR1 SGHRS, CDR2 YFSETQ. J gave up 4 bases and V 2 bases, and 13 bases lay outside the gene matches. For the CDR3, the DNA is TGCGCCAGCAGCTTAGTTTCACTAGCTAGCGGGATATACGAGCAGTACTTC. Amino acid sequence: CASSLVSLASGIYEQYF.

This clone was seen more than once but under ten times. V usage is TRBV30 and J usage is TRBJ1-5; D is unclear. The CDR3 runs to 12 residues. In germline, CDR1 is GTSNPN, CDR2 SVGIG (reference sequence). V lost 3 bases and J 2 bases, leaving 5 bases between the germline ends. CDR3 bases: TGTGCCTGGAGGGCTGGCAATCAGCCCCAGCATTTT. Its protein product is CAWRAGNQPQHF. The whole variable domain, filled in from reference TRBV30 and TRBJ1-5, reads SQTIHQWPATLVQPVGSPLSLECTVEGTSNPNLYWYRQAAGRGLQLLFYSVGIGQISSEVPQNLSASRPQDRQFILSSKKLLLSDSGFYLCAWRAGNQPQHFGDGTRLSIL.

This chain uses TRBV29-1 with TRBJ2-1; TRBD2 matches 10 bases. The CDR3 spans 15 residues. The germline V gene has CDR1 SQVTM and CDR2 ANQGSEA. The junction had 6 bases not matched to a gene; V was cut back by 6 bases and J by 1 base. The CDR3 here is CSVGIAGGSYNEQFF. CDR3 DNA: TGCAGCGTAGGCATAGCGGGAGGATCCTACAATGAGCAGTTCTTC.

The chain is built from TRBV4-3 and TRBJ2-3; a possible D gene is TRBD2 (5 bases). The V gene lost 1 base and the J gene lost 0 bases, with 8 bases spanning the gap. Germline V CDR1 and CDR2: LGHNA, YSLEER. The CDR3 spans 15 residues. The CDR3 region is CASSQVIASTDTQYF. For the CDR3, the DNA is TGCGCCAGCAGCCAAGTAATAGCGAGCACAGATACGCAGTATTTT.

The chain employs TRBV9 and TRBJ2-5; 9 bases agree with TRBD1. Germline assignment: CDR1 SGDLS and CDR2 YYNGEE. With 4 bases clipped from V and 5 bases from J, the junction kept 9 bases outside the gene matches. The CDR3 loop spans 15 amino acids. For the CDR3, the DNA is TGTGCCAGCAGCCCCCGGGACAGGGAGGTGGAGACCCAGTACTTC. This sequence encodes CASSPRDREVETQYF.

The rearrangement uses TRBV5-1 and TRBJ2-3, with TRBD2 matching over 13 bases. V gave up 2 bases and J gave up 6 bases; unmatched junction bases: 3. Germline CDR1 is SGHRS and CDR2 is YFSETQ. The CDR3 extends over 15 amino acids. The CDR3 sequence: CASSFGTSGTDTQYF. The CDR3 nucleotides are TGCGCCAGCAGCTTTGGGACTAGCGGGACGGATACGCAGTATTTT.

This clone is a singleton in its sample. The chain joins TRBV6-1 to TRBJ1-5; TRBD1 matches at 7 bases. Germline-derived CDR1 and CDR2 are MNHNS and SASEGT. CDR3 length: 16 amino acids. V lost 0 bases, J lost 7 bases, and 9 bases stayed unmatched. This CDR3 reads CASSEAIEGARQPQHF. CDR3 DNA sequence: TGTGCCAGCAGTGAAGCGATAGAGGGGGCGCGACAGCCCCAGCATTTT.

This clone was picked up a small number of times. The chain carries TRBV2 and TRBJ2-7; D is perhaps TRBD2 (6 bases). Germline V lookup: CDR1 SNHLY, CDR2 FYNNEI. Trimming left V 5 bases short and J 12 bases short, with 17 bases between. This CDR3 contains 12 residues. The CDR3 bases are TGTGCCAGCAGTCGGGAGCCCACAAAAGGGTACTTC. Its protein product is CASSREPTKGYF.

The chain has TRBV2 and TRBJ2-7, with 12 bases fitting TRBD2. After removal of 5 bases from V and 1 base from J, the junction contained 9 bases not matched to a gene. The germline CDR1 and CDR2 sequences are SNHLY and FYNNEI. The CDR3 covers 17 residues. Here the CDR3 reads CASSPLAGGTPSYEQYF. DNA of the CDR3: TGTGCCAGCAGTCCACTAGCGGGAGGTACCCCTTCCTACGAGCAGTACTTC.

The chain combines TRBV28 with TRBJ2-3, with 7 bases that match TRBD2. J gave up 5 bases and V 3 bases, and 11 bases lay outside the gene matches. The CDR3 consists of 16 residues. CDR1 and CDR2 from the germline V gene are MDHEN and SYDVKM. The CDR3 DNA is TGTGCCAGCAGTTTTCCCCCCAGCGGGATAGGAGATACGCAGTATTTT. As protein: CASSFPPSGIGDTQYF.

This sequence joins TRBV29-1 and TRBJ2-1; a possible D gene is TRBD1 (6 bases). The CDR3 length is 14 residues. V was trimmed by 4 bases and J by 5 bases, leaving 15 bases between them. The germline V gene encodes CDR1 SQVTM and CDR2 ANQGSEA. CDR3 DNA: TGCAGCGTTGTCTTAGGGGGTTGGGACAATGAGCAGTTCTTC. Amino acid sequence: CSVVLGGWDNEQFF.

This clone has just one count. CDR3 amino acids: CASSAPGQGVLEKLFF. CDR3 coding DNA: TGTGCCAGCAGCGCCCCGGGACAGGGGGTATTAGAAAAACTGTTTTTT. The chain is built from TRBV2 and TRBJ1-4, with 11 bases identical to TRBD1. The CDR3 has 16 amino acids. Germline V gives CDR1 SNHLY, CDR2 FYNNEI. With 6 bases clipped from V and 8 bases from J, the junction kept 11 bases outside the gene matches.

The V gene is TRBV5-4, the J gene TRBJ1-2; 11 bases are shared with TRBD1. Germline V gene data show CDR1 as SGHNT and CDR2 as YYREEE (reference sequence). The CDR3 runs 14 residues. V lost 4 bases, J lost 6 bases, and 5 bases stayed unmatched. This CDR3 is CASSIRDRGDGYTF. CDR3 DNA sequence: TGTGCCAGCAGCATCCGGGACAGGGGGGATGGCTACACCTTC.